The T cell receptor (beta chain) described here comes from a study of blood T cell repertoires in COVID-19. Study in general: In each case, the material was cDNA or gDNA derived from T cells, B-cell-depleted T cells, or PBMCs.

The study recruited people aged roughly 18 to 100 years across approximately 24 US areas. Cohorts were determined from participant-reported clinical history. V was clipped by 2 bases and J by 1 base; unmatched bases: 4. The CDR3 has 15 residues. The V gene's germline CDR1 is SGDLS and CDR2 YYNGEE. Original data processing: Amplified reference gene primers provided the basis for estimating nucleated cell counts. Profiled with immunoSEQ multiplex PCR; TCRdb holds only in-frame clones, not every one. The DNA was the basis for D and trimming; V, J and clone size are from that table. The repertoire holds approximately 330,000 clones, with around 85% as singletons.

The rearrangement links TRBV9 to TRBJ2-5, with 8 positions matching TRBD1. The material sequenced was PBMCs or T cells enriched from blood (not recorded which). The TCR comes from a woman between 35 and 50 years old with acute COVID-19. The CDR3 here is CASSVRTGRQETQYF. CDR3 in DNA: TGTGCCAGCAGCGTGAGGACAGGGCGCCAAGAGACCCAGTACTTC.